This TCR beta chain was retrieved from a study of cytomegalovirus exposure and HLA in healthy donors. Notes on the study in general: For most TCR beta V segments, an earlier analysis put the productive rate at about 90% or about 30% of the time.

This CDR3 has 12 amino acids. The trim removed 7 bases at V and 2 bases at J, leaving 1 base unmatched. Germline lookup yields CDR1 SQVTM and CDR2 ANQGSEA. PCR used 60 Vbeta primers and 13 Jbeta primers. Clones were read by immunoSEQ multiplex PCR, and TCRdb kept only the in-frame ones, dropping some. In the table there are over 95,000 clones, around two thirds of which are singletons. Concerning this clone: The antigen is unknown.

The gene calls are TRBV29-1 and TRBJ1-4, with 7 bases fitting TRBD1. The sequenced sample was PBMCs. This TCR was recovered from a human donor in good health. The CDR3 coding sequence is TGCAGCGCAGGGGGTACTAATGAAAAACTGTTTTTT. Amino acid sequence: CSAGGTNEKLFF.